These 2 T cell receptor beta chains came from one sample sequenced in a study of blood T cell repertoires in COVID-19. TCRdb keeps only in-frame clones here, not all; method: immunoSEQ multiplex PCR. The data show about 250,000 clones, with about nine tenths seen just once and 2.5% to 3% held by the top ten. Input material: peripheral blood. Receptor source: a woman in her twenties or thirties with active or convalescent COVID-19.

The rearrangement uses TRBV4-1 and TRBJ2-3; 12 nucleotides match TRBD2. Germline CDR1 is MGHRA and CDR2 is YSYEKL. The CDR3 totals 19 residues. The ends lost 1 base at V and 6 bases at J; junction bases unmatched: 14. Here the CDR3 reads CASSQVTIAASGGADTQYF. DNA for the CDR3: TGCGCCAGCAGCCAAGTCACGATCGCGGCTAGCGGGGGGGCTGATACGCAGTATTTT.

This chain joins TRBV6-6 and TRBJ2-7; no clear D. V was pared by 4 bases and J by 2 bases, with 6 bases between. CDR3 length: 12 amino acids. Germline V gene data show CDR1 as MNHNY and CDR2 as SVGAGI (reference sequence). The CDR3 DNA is TGTGCCAGCAGTTCCCCCACCTACGAGCAGTACTTC. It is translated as CASSSPTYEQYF.